This TCR beta chain was identified during a study of blood T cells in healthy people across ages. The authors ran a second PCR of about 7 to 11 cycles using a sample-barcoded 5' primer and a J-beta primer mix. Unique molecular identifiers of 12 random nucleotides labeled each cDNA. TCRdb re-analysed the 5' RACE reads in MiXCR, keeping a single row per CDR3 protein. This table has 700,000 to 950,000 distinct CDR3 sequences, 58% appearing once. Samples each yielded at least 5.5 micrograms of total RNA. Study-wide results and caveats: The study lacked donor CMV status, which possibly confounded expanded clonotype changes. Per million T cells, the diversity of TCR beta decreased roughly linearly as age advanced.

A word on this clonotype: The antigen is unknown.

V lost 6 bases and J 7 bases, leaving 20 bases between the germline ends. The CDR3 covers 14 residues. Input material: blood. The V call is TRBV5-3, the J call TRBJ2-7; a possible D gene is TRBD2 (6 bases). TRBV5-3 is an open reading frame whose function is uncertain. This sequence was found in a man aged 30 to 39 in good health. The CDR3 is CARTKEGSGNEQYF. Here the CDR3 DNA reads TGTGCCAGAACCAAGGAGGGTTCGGGCAATGAGCAGTACTTC.